This T cell receptor beta chain was documented in a study of neurological immune-mediated disorders. Source material was 2 million unsorted PBMCs, stored at -80 °C in RNAlater. This clonotype has more than one count but fewer than ten. TCRdb independently ran MiXCR on the 5' RACE reads; one entry per CDR3 protein. Altogether some 77,000 distinct CDR3 sequences are present, 9.4% being singletons, with the ten largest covering less than 2%. CDR3 length equals 14 residues. Germline assignment: CDR1 DFQATT and CDR2 SNEGSKA (reference sequence). The germline V and J ends were trimmed by 5 bases and 4 bases, with 14 bases remaining between them.

This chain joins TRBV20-1 and TRBJ2-2; either TRBD1 or TRBD2 may fit D (6 bases each). The source is a man aged 50-60 years in good health. Source material: PBMCs. The CDR3 sequence: CSASGASTTGELFF. CDR3 nucleotide sequence: TGCAGTGCTTCGGGGGCTTCGACCACCGGGGAGCTGTTTTTT.